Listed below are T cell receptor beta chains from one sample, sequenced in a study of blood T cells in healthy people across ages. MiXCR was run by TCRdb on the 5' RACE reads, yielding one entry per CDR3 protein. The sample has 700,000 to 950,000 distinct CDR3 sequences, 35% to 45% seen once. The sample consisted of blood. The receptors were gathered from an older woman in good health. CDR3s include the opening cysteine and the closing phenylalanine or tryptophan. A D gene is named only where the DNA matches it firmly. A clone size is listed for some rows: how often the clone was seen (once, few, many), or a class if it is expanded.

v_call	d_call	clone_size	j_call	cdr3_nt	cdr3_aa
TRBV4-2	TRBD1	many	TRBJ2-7	TGTGCCAGCAGTCGGGACAGGGCCTACGAGCAGTACTTC	CASSRDRAYEQYF
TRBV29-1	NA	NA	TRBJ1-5	TGCAGCGTTGGTCAGGGAGGAAGCAATCAGCCCCGGCATTTT	CSVGQGGSNQPRHF
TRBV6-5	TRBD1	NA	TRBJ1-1	TGTGCCAGCAGTTACGGGGGACAGGAGACTGAAGCTTTCTTT	CASSYGGQETEAFF
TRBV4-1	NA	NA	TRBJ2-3	TGCGCCAGCAGCCAAGGGACCCTGTACACAGATACGCAGTATTTT	CASSQGTLYTDTQYF
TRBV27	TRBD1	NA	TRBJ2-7	TGTGCCAGCAGTTTAAGGATAAGCGGGCAGGGGGCTACCCCCTACGAGCAGTACTTC	CASSLRISGQGATPYEQYF
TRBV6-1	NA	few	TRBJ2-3	TGTGCCAGCAGTGATACGACAGCGGAATTTGCAGATACGCAGTATTTT	CASSDTTAEFADTQYF
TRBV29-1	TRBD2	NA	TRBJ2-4	TGCAGCGTTGATTCGGCTAGCGGGGCGAACATTCAGTACTTC	CSVDSASGANIQYF
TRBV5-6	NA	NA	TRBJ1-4	TGTGCCAGCAGCCCCTGGCGGGGTGGAGGAGGCGAAAAACTGTTTTTT	CASSPWRGGGGEKLFF
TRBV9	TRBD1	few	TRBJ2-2	TGTGCCAGCAGCGGTCGGACAGGGGGCCACACCGGGGAGCTGTTTTTT	CASSGRTGGHTGELFF
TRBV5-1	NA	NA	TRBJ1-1	TGCGCCAGCAGCTTGGGGGGCAGCTCGAACACTGAAGCTTTCTTT	CASSLGGSSNTEAFF
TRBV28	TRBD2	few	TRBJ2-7	TGCGCCAGCAGTCTCACCCCGGGACTAGCGGGAGGTGCCTGGGTGCAGTACTTC	CASSLTPGLAGGAWVQYF
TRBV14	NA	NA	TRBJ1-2	TGTGCCAGCAGCCAAGGGACCCCACGGGTTCGCTACACCTTC	CASSQGTPRVRYTF
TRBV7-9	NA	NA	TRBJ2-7	TGTGCCAGCAGCCCCACCGGGCTCCCAAACTACGAGCAGTACTTC	CASSPTGLPNYEQYF
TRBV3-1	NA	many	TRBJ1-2	TGTGCCAGCAGCCCGGGACGGATTCCCTATGGCTACACCTTC	CASSPGRIPYGYTF
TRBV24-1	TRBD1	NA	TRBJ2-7	TGTGCCACCAGTGATTCTACCGGGACAGGGGGTTATTACGAGCAGTACTTC	CATSDSTGTGGYYEQYF
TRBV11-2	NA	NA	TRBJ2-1	TGTGCCAGCAGCCCGCCTGGAAAATCCTACAATGAGCAGTTCTTC	CASSPPGKSYNEQFF
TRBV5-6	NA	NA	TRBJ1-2	TGTGCCAGCCACTGGGGGGTGGAGAACTATGGCTACACCTTC	CASHWGVENYGYTF
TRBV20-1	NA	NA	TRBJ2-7	TGCAGTGCTAGAGATGTGGTTAGTAGTACCTACGAGCAGTACTTC	CSARDVVSSTYEQYF
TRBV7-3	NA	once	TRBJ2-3	TGTGCCAGCAGCTTATTCGGGGGCAGCACAGATACGCAGTATTTT	CASSLFGGSTDTQYF
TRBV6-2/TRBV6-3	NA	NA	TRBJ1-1	TGTGCCAGCAGTCCTCCGGCCATCCACGAGAACACTGAAGCTTTCTTT	CASSPPAIHENTEAFF
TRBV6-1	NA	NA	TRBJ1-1	TGTGCCAGCAGTGGGGACGGGGGCTTGAACACTGAAGCTTTCTTT	CASSGDGGLNTEAFF
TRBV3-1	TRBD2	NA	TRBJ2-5	TGTGCCAGCAGCCAAGGAGCGGGGGGTCCCCGAGAGACCCAGTACTTC	CASSQGAGGPRETQYF
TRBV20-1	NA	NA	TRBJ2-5	TGCAGTGCTAGAGGCCTGACGGGATGGGAGACCCAGTACTTC	CSARGLTGWETQYF
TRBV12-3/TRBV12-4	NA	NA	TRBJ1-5	TGTGCGAGCCGGGACAACAATCAGCCCCAGCATTTT	CASRDNNQPQHF
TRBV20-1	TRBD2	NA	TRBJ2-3	TGCAGTGCTGAGGGACTAGCGGGGAGCACAGATACGCAGTATTTT	CSAEGLAGSTDTQYF
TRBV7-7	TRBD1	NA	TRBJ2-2	TGTGCCAGCAGCATCTCCGGGACAGCGACCGGGGAGCTGTTTTTT	CASSISGTATGELFF
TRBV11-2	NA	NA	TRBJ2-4	TGTGCCAGCAGCTCCGGTAGGCAGTACTTC	CASSSGRQYF
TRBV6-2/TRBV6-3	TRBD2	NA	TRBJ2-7	TGTGCCAGCGACTCGCCGGCTAGCGGGTCCTACGAGCAGTACTTC	CASDSPASGSYEQYF
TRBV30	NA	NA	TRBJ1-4	TGTGCCTGGGGGCCCCTAAGGGTCTCGGAAAAACTGTTTTTT	CAWGPLRVSEKLFF
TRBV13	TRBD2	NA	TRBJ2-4	TGTGCCAGCAGCTCCCGGGAGGGGAACAAAAACATTCAGTACTTC	CASSSREGNKNIQYF
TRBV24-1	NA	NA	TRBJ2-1	TGTGCCACCAGTGACCAACCGGGACGGGACTACAATGAGCAGTTCTTC	CATSDQPGRDYNEQFF
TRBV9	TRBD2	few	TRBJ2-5	TGTGCCAGCAGCGCCTCCGGGACTAGAGAAAAGACCCAGTACTTC	CASSASGTREKTQYF
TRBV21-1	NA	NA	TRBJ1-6	TGTGCCAGCACCCGAACCAGACGAAAAGTTTATAATTCACCCCTCCACTTT	CASTRTRRKVYNSPLHF
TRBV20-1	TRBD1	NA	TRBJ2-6	TGCAGTGCTAGATACCAGGGGGAGACTGGGGCCAACGTCCTGACTTTC	CSARYQGETGANVLTF
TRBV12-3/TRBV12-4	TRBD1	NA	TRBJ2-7	TGTGCCAGCAGTCCCTTCCTGCCCGACAGGGTTCTGCCCGAGCAGTACTTC	CASSPFLPDRVLPEQYF
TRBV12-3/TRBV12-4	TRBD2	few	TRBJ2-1	TGTGCCAGCAGTCCGGGGGACACTAGCGGTGGAGATGAGCAGTTCTTC	CASSPGDTSGGDEQFF
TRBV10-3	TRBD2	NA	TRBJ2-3	TGTGCCATCAGGAGGACTAGCGAATTCACAGAGACGCAGTATTTT	CAIRRTSEFTETQYF
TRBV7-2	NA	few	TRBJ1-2	TGTGCCAGCAGCTCGGGCCTACCCGGAGGATATGGCTACACCTTC	CASSSGLPGGYGYTF
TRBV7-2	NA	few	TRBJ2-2	TGTGCCAGCAGCCCGATACGGTCCGGGGAGCTGTTTTTT	CASSPIRSGELFF
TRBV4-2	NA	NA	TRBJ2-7	TGTGCCAGCAGCCCCTACGCCTTGGGGGATTACAATGAGCAGTACTTC	CASSPYALGDYNEQYF
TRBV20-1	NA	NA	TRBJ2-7	TGCAGTGCTAGTTCGGCGCTAGCGAGGGACTACGAGCAGTACTTC	CSASSALARDYEQYF
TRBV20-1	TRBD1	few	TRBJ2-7	TGCAGTGCTAGAGATGTGGGCAGGGGGCAATCCTACGAGCAGTACTTC	CSARDVGRGQSYEQYF